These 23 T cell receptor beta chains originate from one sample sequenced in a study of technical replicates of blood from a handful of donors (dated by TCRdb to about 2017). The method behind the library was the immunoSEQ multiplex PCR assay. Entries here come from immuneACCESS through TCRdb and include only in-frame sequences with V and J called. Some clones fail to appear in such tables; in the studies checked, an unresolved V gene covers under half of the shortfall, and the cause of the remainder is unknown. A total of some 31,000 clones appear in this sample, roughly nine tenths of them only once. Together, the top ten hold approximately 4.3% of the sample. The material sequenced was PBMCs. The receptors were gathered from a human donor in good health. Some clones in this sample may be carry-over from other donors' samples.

CDR3: CASSISPQGSTEAFF. CDR3 sequence (DNA): TGTGCCAGTAGTATTTCACCCCAAGGGAGCACTGAAGCTTTCTTT. This chain links TRBV19 with TRBJ1-1; the D is unclear. There are 15 residues in the CDR3. V lost 3 bases and J 4 bases, leaving 15 bases between the germline ends. Germline loops: CDR1 LNHDA, CDR2 SQIVND (reference sequence).

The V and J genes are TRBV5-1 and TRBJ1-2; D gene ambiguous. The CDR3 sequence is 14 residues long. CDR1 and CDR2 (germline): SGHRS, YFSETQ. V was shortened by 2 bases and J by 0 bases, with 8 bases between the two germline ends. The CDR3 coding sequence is TGCGCCAGCAGCTTTGCGAAACCTAACTATGGCTACACCTTC. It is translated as CASSFAKPNYGYTF.

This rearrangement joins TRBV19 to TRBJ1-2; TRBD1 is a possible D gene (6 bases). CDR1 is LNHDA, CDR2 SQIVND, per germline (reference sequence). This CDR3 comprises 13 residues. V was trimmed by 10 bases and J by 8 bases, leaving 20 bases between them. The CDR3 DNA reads TGTGCCACCCACGACGCCGACAGGAGGGGCTACACCTTC. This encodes CATHDADRRGYTF.

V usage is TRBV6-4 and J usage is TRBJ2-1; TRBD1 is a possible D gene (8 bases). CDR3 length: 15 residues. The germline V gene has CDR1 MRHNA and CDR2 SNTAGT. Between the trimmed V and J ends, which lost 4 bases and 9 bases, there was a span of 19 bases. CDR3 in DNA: TGTGCCAGCAGTGGAGGACAGGGAGGGGGCAGTGAGCAGTTCTTC. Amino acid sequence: CASSGGQGGGSEQFF.

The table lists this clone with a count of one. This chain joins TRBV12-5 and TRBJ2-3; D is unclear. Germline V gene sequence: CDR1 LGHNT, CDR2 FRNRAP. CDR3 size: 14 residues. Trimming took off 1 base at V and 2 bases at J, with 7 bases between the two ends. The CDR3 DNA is TGTGCTAGTGGTTTGGGCGGAAACACAGATACGCAGTATTTT. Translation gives CASGLGGNTDTQYF.

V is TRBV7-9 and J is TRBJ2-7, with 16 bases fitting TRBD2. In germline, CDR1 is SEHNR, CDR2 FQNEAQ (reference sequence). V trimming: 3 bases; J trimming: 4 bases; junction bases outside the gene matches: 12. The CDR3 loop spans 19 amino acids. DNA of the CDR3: TGTGCCAGCAGCTTCGTGGGACTAGCGGGAGGGCCGAGCCCTTACGAGCAGTACTTC. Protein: CASSFVGLAGGPSPYEQYF.

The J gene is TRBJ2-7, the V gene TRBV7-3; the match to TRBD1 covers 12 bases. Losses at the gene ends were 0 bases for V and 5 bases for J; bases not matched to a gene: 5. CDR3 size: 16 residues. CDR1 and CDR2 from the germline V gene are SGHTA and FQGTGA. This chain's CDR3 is CASSLTPGTGGHEQYF. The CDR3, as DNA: TGTGCCAGCAGCTTAACGCCGGGGACAGGGGGCCACGAGCAGTACTTC.

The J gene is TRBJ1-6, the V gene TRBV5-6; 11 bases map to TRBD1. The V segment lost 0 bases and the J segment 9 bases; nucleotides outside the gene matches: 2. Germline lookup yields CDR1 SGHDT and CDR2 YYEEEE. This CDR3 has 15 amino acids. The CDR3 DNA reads TGTGCCAGCAGCTTGGATGGGACAGGGGGTTCACCCCTCCACTTT. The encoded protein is CASSLDGTGGSPLHF.

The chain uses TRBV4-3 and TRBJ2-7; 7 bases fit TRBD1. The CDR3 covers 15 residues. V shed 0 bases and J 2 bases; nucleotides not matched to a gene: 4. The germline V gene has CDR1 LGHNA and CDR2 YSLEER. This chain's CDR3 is CASSQDTQGAYEQYF. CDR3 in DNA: TGCGCCAGCAGCCAAGATACCCAGGGGGCCTACGAGCAGTACTTC.

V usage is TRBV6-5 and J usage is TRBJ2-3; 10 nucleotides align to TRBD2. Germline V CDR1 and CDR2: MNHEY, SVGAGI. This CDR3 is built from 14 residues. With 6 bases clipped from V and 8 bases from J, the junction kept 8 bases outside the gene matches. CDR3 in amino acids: CASRSSGGWGTQYF. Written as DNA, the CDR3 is TGTGCCAGCAGGTCTAGCGGGGGTTGGGGTACGCAGTATTTT.

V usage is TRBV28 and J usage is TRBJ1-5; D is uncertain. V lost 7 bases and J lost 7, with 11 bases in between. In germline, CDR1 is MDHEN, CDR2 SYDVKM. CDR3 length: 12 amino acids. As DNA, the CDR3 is TGTGCCAGCACCCCCCCGGGGCAGCCCCAGCATTTT. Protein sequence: CASTPPGQPQHF.

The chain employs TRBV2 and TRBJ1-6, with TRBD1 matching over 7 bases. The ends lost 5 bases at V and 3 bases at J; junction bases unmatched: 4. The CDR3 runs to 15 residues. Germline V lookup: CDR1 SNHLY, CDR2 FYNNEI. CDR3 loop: CASSNRGLYNSPLHF. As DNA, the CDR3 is TGTGCCAGCAGTAACAGGGGCCTCTATAATTCACCCCTCCACTTT.

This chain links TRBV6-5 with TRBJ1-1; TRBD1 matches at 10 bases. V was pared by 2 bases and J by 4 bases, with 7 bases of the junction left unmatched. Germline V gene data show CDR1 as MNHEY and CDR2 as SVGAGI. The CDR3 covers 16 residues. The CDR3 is CASSYGGTGVFTEAFF. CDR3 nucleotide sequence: TGTGCCAGCAGTTACGGGGGGACAGGGGTATTCACTGAAGCTTTCTTT.

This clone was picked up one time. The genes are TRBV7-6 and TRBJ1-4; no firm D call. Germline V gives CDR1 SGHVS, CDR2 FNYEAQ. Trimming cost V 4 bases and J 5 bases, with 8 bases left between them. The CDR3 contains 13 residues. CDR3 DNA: TGTGCCAGCAGCTGGCACAGAAATGAAAAACTGTTTTTT. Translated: CASSWHRNEKLFF.

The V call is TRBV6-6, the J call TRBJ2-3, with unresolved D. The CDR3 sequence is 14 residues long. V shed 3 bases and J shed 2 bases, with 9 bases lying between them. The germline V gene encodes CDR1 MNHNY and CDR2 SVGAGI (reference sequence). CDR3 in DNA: TGTGCCAGCAGTTATATGAGGAACACAGATACGCAGTATTTT. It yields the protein CASSYMRNTDTQYF.

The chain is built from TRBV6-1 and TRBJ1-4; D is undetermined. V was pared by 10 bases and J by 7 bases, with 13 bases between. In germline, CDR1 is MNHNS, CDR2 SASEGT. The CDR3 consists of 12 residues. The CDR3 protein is CATDNPGEKLFF. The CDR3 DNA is TGTGCCACCGACAACCCCGGTGAAAAACTGTTTTTT.

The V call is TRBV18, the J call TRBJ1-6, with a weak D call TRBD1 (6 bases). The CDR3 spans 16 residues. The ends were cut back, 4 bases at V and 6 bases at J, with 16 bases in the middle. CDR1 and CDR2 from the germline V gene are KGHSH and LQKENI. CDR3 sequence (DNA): TGTGCCAGCTCACAATTACACAGGGAGATTAATTCACCCCTCCACTTT. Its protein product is CASSQLHREINSPLHF.

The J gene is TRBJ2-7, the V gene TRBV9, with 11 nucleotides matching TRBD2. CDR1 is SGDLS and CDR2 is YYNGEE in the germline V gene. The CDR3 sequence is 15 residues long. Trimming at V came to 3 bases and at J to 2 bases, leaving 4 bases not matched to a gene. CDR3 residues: CASSAGTSGTYEQYF. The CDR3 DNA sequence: TGTGCCAGCAGCGCGGGGACTAGCGGCACCTACGAGCAGTACTTC.

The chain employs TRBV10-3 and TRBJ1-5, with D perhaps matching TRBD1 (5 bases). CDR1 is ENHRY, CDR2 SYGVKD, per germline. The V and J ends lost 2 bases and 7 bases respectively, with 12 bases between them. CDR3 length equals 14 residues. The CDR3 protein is CAISEGAGYQPQHF. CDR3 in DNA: TGTGCCATCAGTGAGGGGGCAGGATACCAGCCCCAGCATTTT.

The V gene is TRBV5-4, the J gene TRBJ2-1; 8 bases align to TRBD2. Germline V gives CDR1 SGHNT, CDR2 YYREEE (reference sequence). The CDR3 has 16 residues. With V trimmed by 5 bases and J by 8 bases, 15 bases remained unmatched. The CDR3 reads CASRPWGAGAPYEQFF. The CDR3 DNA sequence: TGTGCCAGCAGGCCCTGGGGAGCGGGGGCCCCCTATGAGCAGTTCTTC.

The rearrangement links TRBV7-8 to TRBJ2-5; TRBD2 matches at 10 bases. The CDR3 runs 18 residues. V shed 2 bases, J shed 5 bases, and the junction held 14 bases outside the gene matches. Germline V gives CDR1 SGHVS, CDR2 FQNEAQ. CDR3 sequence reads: CASSLRILVSGGMETQYF. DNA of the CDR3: TGTGCCAGCAGCTTAAGGATCCTTGTTAGCGGGGGGATGGAGACCCAGTACTTC. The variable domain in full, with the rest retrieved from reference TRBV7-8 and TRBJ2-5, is GAGVSQSPRYKVAKRGQDVALRCDPISGHVSLFWYQQALGQGPEFLTYFQNEAQLDKSGLPSDRFFAERPEGSVSTLKIQRTQQEDSAVYLCASSLRILVSGGMETQYFGPGTRLLVL.

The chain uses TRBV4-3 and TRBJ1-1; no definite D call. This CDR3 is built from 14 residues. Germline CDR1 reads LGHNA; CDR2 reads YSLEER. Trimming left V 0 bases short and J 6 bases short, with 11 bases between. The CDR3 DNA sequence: TGCGCCAGCAGCCAAGATACGTGGGCCCCTGAAGCTTTCTTT. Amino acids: CASSQDTWAPEAFF.

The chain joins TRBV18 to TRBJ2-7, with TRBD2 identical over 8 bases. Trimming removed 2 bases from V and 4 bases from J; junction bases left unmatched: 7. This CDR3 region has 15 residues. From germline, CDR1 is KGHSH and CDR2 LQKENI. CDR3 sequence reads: CASSPGASGGYEQYF. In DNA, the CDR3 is TGTGCCAGCTCACCAGGAGCCAGCGGGGGTTACGAGCAGTACTTC.